This TCR beta chain is drawn from a study of blood T cell repertoires in COVID-19 (dated by TCRdb to the early 2020s). About the investigation overall: The collaborator samples originated in the United States, Italy and Spain and spanned the acute and convalescent phases of COVID-19. The prospective study material was composed of cDNA or gDNA derived from T cells, B-cell-depleted T cells, or PBMCs. Deeply sampled blood TCRbeta repertoires from subjects exposed to, actively infected with, or recovered from COVID-19 were included in the dataset. The repertoires were released in a freely available public database meant as a resource for research on the immune response to SARS-CoV-2. Samples were obtained from the ongoing ImmuneRACE study (first 160 participants) and from some 1,200 subjects provided by 6 global collaborators. Sample metadata almost always included a de-identified subject ID, COVID-19 status, age in years and sex. HLA class I and class II types, where available, came from metadata supplied by the sample provider rather than from assay-based typing.

The immunoSEQ Assay, a bias-controlled multiplex PCR, was used to amplify TCRbeta CDR3 regions from genomic DNA. The paper's data handling went like this. The number of nucleated cells in each sample was estimated by amplification of reference gene primers within the assay. To quantify the absolute abundance of each unique TCRbeta CDR3 rearrangement, sequence reads were collapsed and filtered. For each sample, productive Simpson clonality was calculated by taking the square root of Simpson's diversity index across productive rearrangements. Drawn from immuneACCESS, this table holds only the in-frame rearrangements with V and J called that TCRdb kept. Clones are partly lost; checked studies trace under half to an unresolved V gene and leave the rest unexplained. The V and J calls and clone size are taken from that table; D and trimming were inferred from the DNA. The sample includes around 190,000 clones, with around nine tenths observed a single time. The ten largest clones take up about 1.1% of the sample.

Note on this clone: Its antigen target is currently unknown. Per-base quality was not reported, and no clone a single base away is much larger than it.

Whole blood was collected in K2EDTA tubes by collaborating institutions according to the institutions' own protocols. For TCRbeta analysis, collaborator samples were shipped as frozen whole blood, as isolated PBMCs, or as DNA extracted from either sample type. The full study reports these points: Clinical and demographic metadata were provided uncurated, with the amount varying by source and participant.

CDR1 and CDR2, per the germline V gene (reference sequence), are SGHNT and YYREEE. The CDR3 covers 15 residues, taking in both the cysteine and the phenylalanine. The kept DNA is CDR3 alone, 45 bases in frame from the first base. Unmatched junction bases come to 11, with V trimmed by 5 bases and J by 7 bases. Sample: peripheral blood. The TCR originated in a man aged 30 to 45 with acute or convalescent COVID-19. The chain couples TRBV5-4 to TRBJ2-1; 8 central nucleotides agree with TRBD2. The CDR3 protein sequence reads: CASRVQRGLVNEQFF. The DNA sequence reads TGTGCCAGCAGAGTTCAGCGGGGGTTGGTAAATGAGCAGTTCTTC.